Only a few counts were recorded for the clone carrying this T cell receptor (beta chain). The antigen is not known. This sample is part of a study of cytomegalovirus exposure and HLA in healthy donors. Study-level background: The same platform was used for the 100 to 150 validation repertoires and the roughly 600 first-cohort repertoires, a later analysis reported. Points from the study as a whole: Most TCRs appeared rarely, but some public TCRs recurred in many donors. In vitro testing confirmed a few CMV-associated chains as specific for CMV antigens.

The donors were members of the validation cohort, which comprised approximately 120 subjects and was separate from the first cohort of 666 subjects. Repertoires were generated with immunoSEQ multiplex PCR, while TCRdb's copy carries only in-frame clones and drops some. The data hold around 400,000 clones, with around 86% observed a single time. The sequencing sample was made of PBMCs. This sequence originates from a woman aged 18-30 years in good health and CMV-seronegative.

The chain's CDR3 is CASSPYTNLNTEAFF. The CDR3, as DNA: TGTGCCAGCAGCCCATACACAAACCTGAACACTGAAGCTTTCTTT. The rearrangement joins TRBV5-8 to TRBJ1-1, with D hard to call. Germline-derived CDR1 and CDR2 are SGHTS and YDEGEE. CDR3 length: 15 residues. V was trimmed by 4 bases and J by 0 bases, leaving 13 bases between them.